Presented here are 29 T cell receptor beta chains from one specimen sequenced in a study of cytomegalovirus exposure and HLA in healthy donors (dated by TCRdb to 2016 to 2017). The library came from the immunoSEQ multiplex PCR assay. For the multiplex PCR, a mixture combining 60 forward primers for TCR Vbeta segments and 13 reverse primers for TCR Jbeta segments was used. TCRdb retrieved this table from immuneACCESS and kept in-frame rearrangements only. Not all clones are present; in checked studies, unresolved V genes account for under half, and no reason is known for the remainder. The sample table contains some 78,000 clones; only one count was recorded for 65% to 80% of them. The ten largest clones capture 11% of the sample. Sequenced input: PBMCs. Receptors originate from a woman aged 40 to 49 in good health and CMV-seropositive.

The chain links TRBV11-2 to TRBJ1-2; tentatively, D is TRBD1 (6 bases). The V gene lost 5 bases and the J gene lost 7 bases, with 17 bases spanning the gap. There are 14 residues in the CDR3. The germline CDR1 and CDR2 sequences are SGHAT and FQNNGV. The CDR3 is CASSPSQGSGGYTF. The DNA for the CDR3 is TGTGCCAGCAGCCCATCGCAGGGGTCGGGTGGCTACACCTTC. Together with reference TRBV11-2 and TRBJ1-2, the CDR3 gives the full variable domain: EAGVAQSPRYKIIEKRQSVAFWCNPISGHATLYWYQQILGQGPKLLIQFQNNGVVDDSQLPKDRFSAERLKGVDSTLKIQPAKLEDSAVYLCASSPSQGSGGYTFGSGTRLTVV.

This chain joins TRBV28 and TRBJ1-1, with TRBD1 matching over 7 bases. The V gene end was trimmed by 5 bases and the J gene end by 1 base; junction bases not matched to a gene: 1. CDR3 length equals 13 residues. The germline V gene has CDR1 MDHEN and CDR2 SYDVKM. The CDR3: CASSQGGNTEAFF. The CDR3 DNA reads TGTGCCAGCAGTCAGGGGGGGAACACTGAAGCTTTCTTT.

The V call is TRBV7-2, the J call TRBJ2-7, with 10 bases identical to TRBD2. J was trimmed by 3 bases and V by 1 base; bases with no gene match: 3. The germline V gene encodes CDR1 SGHTA and CDR2 FQGNSA. The CDR3 covers 15 residues. The chain's CDR3 is CASSLGTSGFYEQYF. The DNA of the CDR3 is TGTGCCAGCAGCTTAGGGACTAGCGGATTCTACGAGCAGTACTTC.

This clone came up a few times. V is TRBV6-6 and J is TRBJ1-1; TRBD1 aligns across 9 bases. Germline CDR1 and CDR2: MNHNY and SVGAGI (reference sequence). V dropped 2 bases and J dropped 11; count of bases not matched to a gene: 9. CDR3 size: 14 residues. CDR3 in amino acids: CASSYVPGQGRAFF. For the CDR3, the DNA is TGTGCCAGCAGTTACGTCCCGGGACAGGGACGGGCTTTCTTT.

This clone was counted many times. The chain combines TRBV19 with TRBJ1-5, with 7 bases fitting TRBD1. This CDR3 region has 15 residues. The V and J ends lost 5 bases and 0 bases, in that order; junction bases with no gene match: 4. The germline CDR1 and CDR2 sequences are LNHDA and SQIVND (reference sequence). In DNA form, the CDR3 reads TGTGCCAGTAGTGGGGGACAGCATAGCAATCAGCCCCAGCATTTT. This codes for CASSGGQHSNQPQHF.

This chain uses TRBV2 with TRBJ1-1; D is ambiguous. V lost 5 bases to trimming and J lost 4 bases, with 17 bases between them. Germline loops: CDR1 SNHLY, CDR2 FYNNEI. The length of the CDR3 is 15 residues. The CDR3 region is CASSSSGSSTTEAFF. DNA of the CDR3: TGTGCCAGCAGTTCAAGCGGGAGCAGTACCACTGAAGCTTTCTTT.

The gene calls are TRBV7-9 and TRBJ2-7, with TRBD2 matching 7 bases. The junction had 19 bases not matched to a gene; V was cut back by 7 bases and J by 10 bases. This CDR3 has 15 residues. The germline CDR1 and CDR2 sequences are SEHNR and FQNEAQ (reference sequence). CDR3 region: CASIPRWGGAREQYF. Written as DNA, the CDR3 is TGTGCCAGCATTCCGAGATGGGGGGGTGCCCGAGAACAGTACTTC. Together with reference TRBV7-9 and TRBJ2-7, the CDR3 gives the full variable domain: DTGVSQNPRHKITKRGQNVTFRCDPISEHNRLYWYRQTLGQGPEFLTYFQNEAQLEKSRLLSDRFSAERPKGSFSTLEIQRTEQGDSAMYLCASIPRWGGAREQYFGPGTRLTVT.

As for this clone: An end of the junction does not agree with germline; a read error may underlie this. The CDR3 here is CSVEGQGAVSGYPF. The CDR3, as DNA: TGCAGCGTTGAGGGACAGGGGGCTGTAAGTGGCTACCCCTTC. This chain links TRBV29-1 with TRBJ1-2; 12 nucleotides line up with TRBD1. CDR1 is SQVTM and CDR2 is ANQGSEA in the germline V gene. The CDR3 covers 14 residues.

V usage is TRBV7-2 and J usage is TRBJ1-5; TRBD1 agrees at 9 bases. Germline V lookup: CDR1 SGHTA, CDR2 FQGNSA. The CDR3 extends over 15 amino acids. V was clipped by 5 bases and J by 6 bases; unmatched bases: 8. The CDR3 region has the DNA TGTGCCAGCAGCCCACGGACAGGGGAAGGTCAGCCCCAGCATTTT. Translation: CASSPRTGEGQPQHF.

This clone appeared a few times. The chain is built from TRBV30 and TRBJ1-1; D is undetermined. This CDR3 has 15 residues. Germline V gene lookup returns CDR1 GTSNPN and CDR2 SVGIG (reference sequence). The V end lost 0 bases, the J end lost 6 bases, and 17 bases lay between the germline ends. CDR3 DNA: TGTGCCTGGAGTGTATTTCGGCAGGTCTCCTCTGAAGCTTTCTTT. Translating gives CAWSVFRQVSSEAFF.

The chain joins TRBV10-2 to TRBJ2-3, with a possible D match to TRBD1 (6 bases). Trimming took off 8 bases at V and 2 bases at J, with 11 bases between the two ends. Germline CDR1 WSHSY, CDR2 SAAADI. The CDR3 consists of 13 residues. The CDR3 DNA reads as TGCGCCAGCGGCAGGGGTTTCACAGATACGCAGTATTTT. Protein: CASGRGFTDTQYF.

The rearrangement uses TRBV5-6 and TRBJ2-2; 7 nucleotides align to TRBD1. Germline CDR1 and CDR2: SGHDT and YYEEEE. The CDR3 is 17 amino acids. V gave up 5 bases and J gave up 4 bases; unmatched junction bases: 14. The CDR3 loop reads CASSHRLGGAFTGELFF. The CDR3 region has the DNA TGTGCCAGCAGTCACCGGTTAGGGGGCGCTTTCACCGGGGAGCTGTTTTTT. The full variable domain, with the rest looked up from reference TRBV5-6 and TRBJ2-2, is DAGVTQSPTHLIKTRGQQVTLRCSPKSGHDTVSWYQQALGQGPQFIFQYYEEEERQRGNFPDRFSGHQFPNYSSELNVNALLLGDSALYLCASSHRLGGAFTGELFFGEGSRLTVL.

The chain carries TRBV13 and TRBJ2-2; weak D call: TRBD1 (6 bases). Germline loops: CDR1 PRHDT, CDR2 FYEKMQ (reference sequence). The CDR3 is 18 amino acids. V was trimmed by 0 bases and J by 0 bases, leaving 14 bases between them. The CDR3 DNA reads TGTGCCAGCAGCTTAGGCCCTAAACAGGGATCGAACACCGGGGAGCTGTTTTTT. Its translation is CASSLGPKQGSNTGELFF. The complete variable domain, with remaining parts taken from reference TRBV13 and TRBJ2-2, reads AAGVIQSPRHLIKEKRETATLKCYPIPRHDTVYWYQQGPGQDPQFLISFYEKMQSDKGSIPDRFSAQQFSDYHSELNMSSLELGDSALYFCASSLGPKQGSNTGELFFGEGSRLTVL.

The chain is built from TRBV11-3 and TRBJ1-1; the D gene is possibly TRBD1 (6 bases). The CDR3 sequence is 13 residues long. The germline V gene has CDR1 SGHNT and CDR2 YENEEA. Trimming took 5 bases from V and 1 from J, leaving 8 bases between them. The CDR3 DNA sequence: TGTGCCAGCAGCCGACAGGCGAACACTGAAGCTTTCTTT. Its translation: CASSRQANTEAFF.

The chain carries TRBV28 and TRBJ1-2; 9 nucleotides match TRBD1. Germline V gene lookup returns CDR1 MDHEN and CDR2 SYDVKM. The junction had 9 bases not matched to a gene; V was cut back by 3 bases and J by 4 bases. The CDR3 is 16 residues long. CDR3 amino acids: CASSLIGGTGPYGYTF. The CDR3 coding sequence is TGTGCCAGCAGTTTGATTGGAGGGACAGGGCCCTATGGCTACACCTTC.

The rearrangement uses TRBV6-5 and TRBJ1-5; D is undetermined. This CDR3 is built from 14 residues. Trimming removed 2 bases at V and 0 bases at J, with 5 bases between. The germline V gene has CDR1 MNHEY and CDR2 SVGAGI. CDR3 amino acids: CASSYRDSNQPQHF. CDR3 coding DNA: TGTGCCAGCAGTTACCGGGATAGCAATCAGCCCCAGCATTTT.

J is TRBJ2-3 and V is TRBV5-6; TRBD1 aligns across 10 bases. J gave up 3 bases and V 4 bases, and 8 bases lay outside the gene matches. Germline V gives CDR1 SGHDT, CDR2 YYEEEE. This CDR3 region has 16 residues. The chain's CDR3 is CASSPLTGGATDTQYF. The CDR3 DNA reads TGTGCCAGCAGCCCCCTGACAGGGGGCGCGACAGATACGCAGTATTTT.

This chain uses TRBV30 with TRBJ1-1, with D uncertain. From germline, CDR1 is GTSNPN and CDR2 SVGIG (reference sequence). CDR3 length: 11 residues. Trimming pared 3 bases from V and 6 bases from J, leaving 8 bases between. The CDR3 DNA sequence: TGTGCCTGGAGCGTTCTCTCTGAAGCTTTCTTT. It codes for CAWSVLSEAFF. Looking up the rest from reference TRBV30 and TRBJ1-1 gives the full variable domain: SQTIHQWPATLVQPVGSPLSLECTVEGTSNPNLYWYRQAAGRGLQLLFYSVGIGQISSEVPQNLSASRPQDRQFILSSKKLLLSDSGFYLCAWSVLSEAFFGQGTRLTVV.

The chain joins TRBV19 to TRBJ1-5; D is possibly TRBD1 (5 bases). The CDR3 contains 17 residues. V lost 5 bases and J lost 1, with 18 bases in between. The V gene's germline CDR1 is LNHDA and CDR2 SQIVND (reference sequence). The CDR3 DNA reads as TGTGCCAGTAGTCCCCCCCAGGGAACGGTGAGCAATCAGCCCCAGCATTTT. Translation: CASSPPQGTVSNQPQHF.

The rearrangement links TRBV7-2 to TRBJ2-7; TRBD2 might be the D (5 bases). With 4 bases removed from V and 8 bases from J, the gap between germline ends came to 12 bases. The CDR3 is 12 residues long. The V gene's germline CDR1 is SGHTA and CDR2 FQGNSA. The CDR3 DNA is TGTGCCAGCAGCTCGCGGACCGGGAAGCAGTACTTC. It is translated as CASSSRTGKQYF. The whole variable domain, remainder taken from reference TRBV7-2 and TRBJ2-7, is GAGVSQSPSNKVTEKGKDVELRCDPISGHTALYWYRQSLGQGLEFLIYFQGNSAPDKSGLPSDRFSAERTGGSVSTLTIQRTQQEDSAVYLCASSSRTGKQYFGPGTRLTVT.

This clone is a singleton in its sample. The chain uses TRBV11-2 and TRBJ2-5; tentatively, D is TRBD1 (6 bases). CDR1 and CDR2 (germline): SGHAT, FQNNGV. V lost 1 base and J 3 bases, leaving 12 bases between the germline ends. The CDR3 has 15 residues. CDR3 sequence reads: CASSLGRAGEETQYF. The CDR3, as DNA: TGTGCCAGCAGCTTAGGACGGGCAGGGGAAGAGACCCAGTACTTC.

The chain joins TRBV5-4 to TRBJ1-1; a weak D match, TRBD1 (6 bases). Germline-derived CDR1 and CDR2 are SGHNT and YYREEE (reference sequence). V lost 1 base and J 5 bases, leaving 12 bases between the germline ends. CDR3 length: 14 amino acids. Here the CDR3 reads CASSLPQGRTEAFF. CDR3 DNA sequence: TGTGCCAGCAGCTTGCCCCAGGGGAGAACTGAAGCTTTCTTT.

For the CDR3, the DNA is TGTGCCAGCAGCCAGACAAACGTCGAGCAGTACTTC. This translates into CASSQTNVEQYF. The rearrangement uses TRBV7-9 and TRBJ2-7; D call uncertain. This CDR3 has 12 amino acids. From germline, CDR1 is SEHNR and CDR2 FQNEAQ (reference sequence). With 5 bases removed from V and 6 bases from J, the gap between germline ends came to 11 bases.

The rearrangement links TRBV5-1 to TRBJ2-7; perhaps TRBD1 as D (5 bases). The CDR3 has 14 residues. Trimming took 8 bases from V and 4 from J, leaving 19 bases between them. The germline V gene encodes CDR1 SGHRS and CDR2 YFSETQ. The CDR3 is CARSVWARAYEQYF. As DNA, the CDR3 is TGCGCCAGATCCGTTTGGGCCAGGGCTTACGAGCAGTACTTC.

This clone was found a few times. The rearrangement joins TRBV6-6 to TRBJ1-2, with TRBD1 matching 7 bases. Per germline, CDR1 MNHNY and CDR2 SVGAGI (reference sequence). The CDR3 runs 15 residues. Trimming took 0 bases from V and 3 from J; bases not matched to a gene: 4. The CDR3 DNA sequence: TGTGCCAGCAGTTACTCGGGACAGTCTTACTATGGCTACACCTTC. As protein: CASSYSGQSYYGYTF.

The J gene is TRBJ1-2, the V gene TRBV6-6; TRBD1 matches 8 bases. The germline V gene has CDR1 MNHNY and CDR2 SVGAGI (reference sequence). V lost 5 bases to trimming and J lost 8 bases; unmatched junction nucleotides: 13. The CDR3 length is 15 residues. The CDR3 here is CASSNRQGLSSGYTF. CDR3 nucleotides: TGTGCCAGCAGTAACCGACAGGGGCTTTCGAGCGGCTACACCTTC.

This clone was counted between two and nine times. The rearrangement uses TRBV10-3 and TRBJ1-1, with TRBD1 identical over 7 bases. After removal of 2 bases from V and 0 bases from J, the junction contained 3 bases not matched to a gene. This CDR3 is 15 amino acids long. CDR1 ENHRY and CDR2 SYGVKD come from the germline V gene. CDR3 residues: CAISEPGTVNTEAFF. The CDR3 nucleotides read TGTGCCATCAGTGAGCCTGGGACAGTGAACACTGAAGCTTTCTTT.

The genes are TRBV19 and TRBJ2-7; possible D gene TRBD1, 6 bases. The germline V gene has CDR1 LNHDA and CDR2 SQIVND (reference sequence). V was clipped by 3 bases and J by 7 bases, with 13 bases between them. The CDR3 totals 13 residues. The CDR3 DNA reads as TGTGCCAGTAGTATCCAGGGGCTGGGGGAGCAGTACTTC. Translated, it gives CASSIQGLGEQYF.

The chain combines TRBV5-5 with TRBJ2-5; D not certain. Germline loops: CDR1 SGHKS, CDR2 YYEKEE (reference sequence). The V and J ends lost 1 base and 1 base respectively, with 5 bases between them. CDR3 length equals 13 residues. The CDR3 DNA follows: TGTGCCAGCAGCTTGATCAGCCAAGAGACCCAGTACTTC. Its protein product is CASSLISQETQYF. The full variable domain, rest sourced from reference TRBV5-5 and TRBJ2-5, is DAGVTQSPTHLIKTRGQQVTLRCSPISGHKSVSWYQQVLGQGPQFIFQYYEKEERGRGNFPDRFSARQFPNYSSELNVNALLLGDSALYLCASSLISQETQYFGPGTRLLVL.